This T cell receptor beta chain was identified during a study of T-cell memory formation after mild COVID-19. Study details: TCR clusters mostly belonged to single donors. Study results and limitations: CD4+ contracting clones were mainly CM and EM; CD8+ ones, EMRA.

About this clonotype itself: Its specificity is not known.

With constant-segment primers, 5'RACE yielded cDNA libraries of TCR alpha and TCR beta that carried sample barcodes and UMIs. One entry per CDR3 protein, called by TCRdb with MiXCR from the 5' RACE reads. This table has over 350,000 distinct CDR3 sequences, about 15% appearing once. The length of the CDR3 is 10 residues. The germline V gene encodes CDR1 SQVTM and CDR2 ANQGSEA. V shed 7 bases and J shed 10 bases, with 11 bases lying between them. Specimen: PBMCs or a T cell subset sorted from them (not recorded which). The J gene is TRBJ2-1, the V gene TRBV29-1; D remains unclear. This receptor was taken from a man between 18 and 29 years old who had mild COVID-19 (a few samples of this study predate the infection). Cell type and time point are not known. CDR3 DNA: TGCAGCGCTATCCACGGGGAGCAGTTCTTC. Translation: CSAIHGEQFF.